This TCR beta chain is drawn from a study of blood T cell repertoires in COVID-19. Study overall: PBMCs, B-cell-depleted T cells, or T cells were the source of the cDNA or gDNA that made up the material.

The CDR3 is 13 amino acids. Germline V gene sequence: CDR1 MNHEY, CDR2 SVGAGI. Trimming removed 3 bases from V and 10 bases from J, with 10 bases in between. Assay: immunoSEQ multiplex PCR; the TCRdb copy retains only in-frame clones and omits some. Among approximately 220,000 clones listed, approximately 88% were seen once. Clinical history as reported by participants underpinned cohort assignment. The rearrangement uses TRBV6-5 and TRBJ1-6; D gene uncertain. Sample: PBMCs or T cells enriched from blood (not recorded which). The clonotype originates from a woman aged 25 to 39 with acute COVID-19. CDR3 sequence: CASSYERRSPLHF. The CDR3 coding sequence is TGTGCCAGCAGTTATGAACGGAGATCACCCCTCCACTTT.